The clone carrying this T cell receptor beta chain was counted between two and nine times. Its specificity is unknown. One entry per CDR3 protein results from TCRdb running MiXCR on the RT-PCR reads. The profile shows about 500,000 distinct CDR3 sequences, 13% of them singletons. CDR3 length: 13 amino acids. Trimming shortened V by 6 bases and J by 4 bases, and 12 bases separated the two germline ends. The germline gives CDR1 MDHEN, CDR2 SYDVKM. This entry comes from a study of response to subunit inactivated influenza vaccine. General study results and limits: The authors suggested that every seasonal influenza vaccination recruits few new T cells.

V and J are TRBV28 and TRBJ2-5; perhaps TRBD1 as D (6 bases). The sequence came from a man aged 45-60 years who received an inactivated influenza vaccine. Material: PBMCs from blood, obtained 35 to 45 days after vaccination. In DNA form, the CDR3 reads TGTGCCAGCAGCCAGGGGATAGTAGAGACCCAGTACTTC. It encodes CASSQGIVETQYF.